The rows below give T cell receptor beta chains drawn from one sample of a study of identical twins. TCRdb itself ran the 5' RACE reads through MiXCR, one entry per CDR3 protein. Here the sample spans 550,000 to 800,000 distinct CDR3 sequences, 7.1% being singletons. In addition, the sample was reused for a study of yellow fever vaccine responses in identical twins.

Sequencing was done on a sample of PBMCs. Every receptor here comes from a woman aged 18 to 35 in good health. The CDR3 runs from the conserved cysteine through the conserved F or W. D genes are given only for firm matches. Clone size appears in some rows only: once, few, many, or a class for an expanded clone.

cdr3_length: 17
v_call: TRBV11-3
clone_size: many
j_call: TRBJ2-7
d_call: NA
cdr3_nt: TGTGCCAGCAGCTTAGCCCCCAAAGTAGTCAGCTCCTACGAGCAGTACTTC
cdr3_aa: CASSLAPKVVSSYEQYF

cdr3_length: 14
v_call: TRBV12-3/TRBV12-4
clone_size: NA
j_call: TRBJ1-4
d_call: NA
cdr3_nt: TGTGCCAGCAGTTCCCTACTCGGACGAGAAAAACTGTTTTTT
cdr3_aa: CASSSLLGREKLFF

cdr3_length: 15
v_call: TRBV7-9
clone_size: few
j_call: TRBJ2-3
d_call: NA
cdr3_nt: TGTGCCAGCAGCCTCAGGGAGATTGGCACAGATACGCAGTATTTT
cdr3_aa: CASSLREIGTDTQYF

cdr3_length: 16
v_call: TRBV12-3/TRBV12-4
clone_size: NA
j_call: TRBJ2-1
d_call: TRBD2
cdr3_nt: TGTGCCAGCAGTTTAGCGGGGACTAGCGGGGGCACGGAGCAGTTCTTC
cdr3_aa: CASSLAGTSGGTEQFF

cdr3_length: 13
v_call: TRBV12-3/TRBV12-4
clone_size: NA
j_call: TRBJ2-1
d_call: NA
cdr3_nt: TGTGCCAGCAGTTTTAATAGCGGCTATGAGCAGTTCTTC
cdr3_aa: CASSFNSGYEQFF

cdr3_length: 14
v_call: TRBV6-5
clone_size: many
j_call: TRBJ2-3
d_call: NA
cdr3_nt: TGTGCCAGCAGTTACTCGGAGGCTGCGGATACGCAGTATTTT
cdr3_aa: CASSYSEAADTQYF

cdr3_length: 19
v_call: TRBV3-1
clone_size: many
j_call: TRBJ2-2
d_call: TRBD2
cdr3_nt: TGTGCCAGCAGCCAAGTCCCCCAAGGCACTAGCGACGGGGCCGGGGAGCTGTTTTTT
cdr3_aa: CASSQVPQGTSDGAGELFF

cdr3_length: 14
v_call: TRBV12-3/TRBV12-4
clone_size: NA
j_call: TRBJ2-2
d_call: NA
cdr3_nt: TGTGCCAGCAGTCATCGAAGGCCGACCGGGGAGCTGTTTTTT
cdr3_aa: CASSHRRPTGELFF

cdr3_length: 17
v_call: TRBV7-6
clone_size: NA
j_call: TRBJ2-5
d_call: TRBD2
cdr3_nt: TGTGCCAGCAGCCTACGGGCTAGCGGGCGATACCAAGAGACCCAGTACTTC
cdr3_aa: CASSLRASGRYQETQYF

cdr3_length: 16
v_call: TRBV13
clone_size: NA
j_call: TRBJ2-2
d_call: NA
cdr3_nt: TGTGCCAGCAGCTTAGCAGTGACAGCGAACACCGGGGAGCTGTTTTTT
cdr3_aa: CASSLAVTANTGELFF

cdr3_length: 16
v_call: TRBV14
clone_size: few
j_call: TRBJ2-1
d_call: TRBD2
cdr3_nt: TGTGCCAGCAGTCAACGACTAGCGGGGCCTAACAATGAGCAGTTCTTC
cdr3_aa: CASSQRLAGPNNEQFF

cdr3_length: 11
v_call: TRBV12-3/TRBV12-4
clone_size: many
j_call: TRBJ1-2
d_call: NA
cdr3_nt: TGTGCCAGCAGTTCTCTCTATGGCTACACCTTC
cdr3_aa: CASSSLYGYTF

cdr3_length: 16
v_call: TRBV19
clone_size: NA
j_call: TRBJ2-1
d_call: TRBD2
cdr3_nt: TGTGCCAGTAGTACCCCCAAGGCTAGCGGCTACAATGAGCAGTTCTTC
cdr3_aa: CASSTPKASGYNEQFF

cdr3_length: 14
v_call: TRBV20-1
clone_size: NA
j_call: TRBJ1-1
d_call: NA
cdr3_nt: TGCAGTGCTAGCCTACAGGGCACGACCACTGAAGCTTTCTTT
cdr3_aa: CSASLQGTTTEAFF

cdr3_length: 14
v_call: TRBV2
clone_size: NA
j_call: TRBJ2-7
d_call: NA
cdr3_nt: TGTGCCAGCACTGAAGCGGAAATCTCCTACGAGCAGTACTTC
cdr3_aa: CASTEAEISYEQYF

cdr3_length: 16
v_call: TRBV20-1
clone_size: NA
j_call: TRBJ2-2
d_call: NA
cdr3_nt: TGCAGTGCTAGAGATTTACTGCGGCCAAACACCGGGGAGCTGTTTTTT
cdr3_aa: CSARDLLRPNTGELFF

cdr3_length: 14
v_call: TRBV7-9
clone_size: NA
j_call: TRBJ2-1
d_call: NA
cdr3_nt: TGTGCCAGCAGCTTAGAGGGTTCCCGAAATGAGCAGTTCTTC
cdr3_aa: CASSLEGSRNEQFF

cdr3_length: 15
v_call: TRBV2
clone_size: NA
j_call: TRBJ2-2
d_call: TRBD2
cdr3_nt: TGTGCCAGCAGTGATGTACTAGCGGGCACCGGGGAGCTGTTTTTT
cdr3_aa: CASSDVLAGTGELFF

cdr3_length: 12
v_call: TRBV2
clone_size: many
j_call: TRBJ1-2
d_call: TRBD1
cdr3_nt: TGTGCCAGCAACGGACAGGGCGACGGCTACACCTTC
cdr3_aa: CASNGQGDGYTF

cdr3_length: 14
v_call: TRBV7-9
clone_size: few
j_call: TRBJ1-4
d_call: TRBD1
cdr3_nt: TGTGCCAGCAGCAGACAGGGGAAGGATGAAAAACTGTTTTTT
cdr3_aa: CASSRQGKDEKLFF

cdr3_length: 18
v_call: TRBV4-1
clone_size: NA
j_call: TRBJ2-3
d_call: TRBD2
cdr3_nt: TGCGCCAGCAGCCAAGAATGGGTCGGGGGGGCAAGCACAGATACGCAGTATTTT
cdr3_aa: CASSQEWVGGASTDTQYF

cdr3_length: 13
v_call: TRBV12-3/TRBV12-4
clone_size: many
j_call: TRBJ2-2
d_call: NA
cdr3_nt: TGTGCCAGCAGGTTCAAGAACACCGGGGAGCTGTTTTTT
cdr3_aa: CASRFKNTGELFF

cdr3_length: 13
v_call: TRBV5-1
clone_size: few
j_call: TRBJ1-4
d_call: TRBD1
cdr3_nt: TGCGCCAGCAGGAGGGACAGTAATGAAAAACTGTTTTTT
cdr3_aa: CASRRDSNEKLFF

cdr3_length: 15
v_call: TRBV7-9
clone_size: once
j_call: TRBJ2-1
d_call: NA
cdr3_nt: TGTGCCAGCAGCCACATTGGCAGGGAGCTCGATGAGCAGTTCTTC
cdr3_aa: CASSHIGRELDEQFF

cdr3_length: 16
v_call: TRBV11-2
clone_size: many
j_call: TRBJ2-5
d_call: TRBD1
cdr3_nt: TGTGCCAGCAGCTTAGGCACAGGGGCGACCCGCGAGACCCAGTACTTC
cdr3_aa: CASSLGTGATRETQYF

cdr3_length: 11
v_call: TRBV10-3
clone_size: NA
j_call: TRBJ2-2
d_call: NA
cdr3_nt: TGTGCCACAGCTAGCGCCGGGGAGCTGTTTTTT
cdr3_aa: CATASAGELFF

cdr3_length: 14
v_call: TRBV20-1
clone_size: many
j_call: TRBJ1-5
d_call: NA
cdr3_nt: TGCAGTGCTCGGAGAGTAGGTGGCAATCAGCCCCAGCATTTT
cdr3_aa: CSARRVGGNQPQHF

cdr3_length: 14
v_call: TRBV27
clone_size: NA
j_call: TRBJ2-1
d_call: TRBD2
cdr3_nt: TGTGCCAGCAGCCCTGGACTAGCGGATGGTGAGCAGTTCTTC
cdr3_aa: CASSPGLADGEQFF

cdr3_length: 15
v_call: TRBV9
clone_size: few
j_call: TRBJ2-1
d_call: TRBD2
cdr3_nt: TGTGCCAGCACCAAAGGGACTAGCGACTACAATGAGCAGTTCTTC
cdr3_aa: CASTKGTSDYNEQFF

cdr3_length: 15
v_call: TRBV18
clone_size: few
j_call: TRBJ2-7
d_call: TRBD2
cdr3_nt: TGTGCCAGCTCACCATCAGGACTAGCGTACTACGAGCAGTACTTC
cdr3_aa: CASSPSGLAYYEQYF

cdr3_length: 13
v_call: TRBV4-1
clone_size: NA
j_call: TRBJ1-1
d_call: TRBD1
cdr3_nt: TGCGCCAGCAGCCACAGACAGGGAGATGACGCTTTCTTT
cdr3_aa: CASSHRQGDDAFF

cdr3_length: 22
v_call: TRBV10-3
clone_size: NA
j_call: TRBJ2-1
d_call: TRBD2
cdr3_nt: TGTGCCATCAGTGAGGCAACCACTGCCTCTAGCGGGAGGGCCTTGGCAGCTAATGAGCAGTTCTTC
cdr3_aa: CAISEATTASSGRALAANEQFF

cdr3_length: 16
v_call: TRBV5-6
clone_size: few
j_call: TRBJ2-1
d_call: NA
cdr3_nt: TGTGCCAGCAGCGGGACGAAGCTAGCGCGGTACAATGAGCAGTTCTTC
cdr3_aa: CASSGTKLARYNEQFF

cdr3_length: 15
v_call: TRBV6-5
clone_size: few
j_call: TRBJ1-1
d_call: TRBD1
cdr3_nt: TGTGCCAGCAGTTACTGGGACAGGGGATCGACTGAAGCTTTCTTT
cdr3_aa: CASSYWDRGSTEAFF

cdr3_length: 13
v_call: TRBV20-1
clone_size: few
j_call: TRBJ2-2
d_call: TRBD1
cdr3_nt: TGCAGTGCTCCTGACAGGGAAACCGGGGAGCTGTTTTTT
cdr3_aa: CSAPDRETGELFF

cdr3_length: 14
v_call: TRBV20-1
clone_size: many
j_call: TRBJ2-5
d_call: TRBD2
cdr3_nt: TGCAGTGCTGGGATAGCGGGGCGCACGGAGACCCAGTACTTC
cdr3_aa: CSAGIAGRTETQYF

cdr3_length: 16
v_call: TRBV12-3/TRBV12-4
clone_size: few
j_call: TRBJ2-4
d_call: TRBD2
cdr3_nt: TGTGCCAGCAGCCCAACGGGGGGGCGCTCCAAAAACATTCAGTACTTC
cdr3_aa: CASSPTGGRSKNIQYF

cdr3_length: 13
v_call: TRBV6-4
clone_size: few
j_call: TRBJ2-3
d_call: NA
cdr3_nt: TGTGCCAGCAGCCGGACTGCAACAGATACGCAGTATTTT
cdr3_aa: CASSRTATDTQYF

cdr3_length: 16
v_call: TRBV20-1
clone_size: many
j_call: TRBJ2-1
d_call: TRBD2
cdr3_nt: TGCAGTGCTGACTCGGGACTAGCGGGGGGGGTGAATGAGCAGTTCTTC
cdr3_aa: CSADSGLAGGVNEQFF

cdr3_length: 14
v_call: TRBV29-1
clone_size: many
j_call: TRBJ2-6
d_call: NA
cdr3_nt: TGCAGCGTTGCCAGGAACTCTGGGGCCAACGTCCTGACTTTC
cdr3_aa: CSVARNSGANVLTF

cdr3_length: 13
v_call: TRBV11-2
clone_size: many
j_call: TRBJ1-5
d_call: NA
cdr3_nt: TGTGCCAGCAGCTCAACCCAATCAGGGCCCCAGCATTTT
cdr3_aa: CASSSTQSGPQHF

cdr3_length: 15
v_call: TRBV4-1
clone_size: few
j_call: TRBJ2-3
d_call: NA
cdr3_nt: TGCGCCAGCAGCCAGATGACGGGAGCCACAGATACGCAGTATTTT
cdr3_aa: CASSQMTGATDTQYF

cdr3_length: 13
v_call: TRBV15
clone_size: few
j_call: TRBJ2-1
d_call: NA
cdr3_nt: TGTGCCACCAGCAGGGTGGGAGAGAATGAGCAGTTCTTC
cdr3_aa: CATSRVGENEQFF

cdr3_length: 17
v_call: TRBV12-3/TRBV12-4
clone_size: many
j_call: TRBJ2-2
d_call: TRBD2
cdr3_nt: TGTGCCAGCAGTCCCAATAGGCTAGCGGCGAACACCGGGGAGCTGTTTTTT
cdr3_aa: CASSPNRLAANTGELFF

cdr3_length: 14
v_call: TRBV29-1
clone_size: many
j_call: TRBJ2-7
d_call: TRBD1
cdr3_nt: TGCAGCGTATGTACAGGGGAATCCTCCTACGAGCAGTACTTC
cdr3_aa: CSVCTGESSYEQYF

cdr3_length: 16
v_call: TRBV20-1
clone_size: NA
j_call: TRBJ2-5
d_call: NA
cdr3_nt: TGCAGTGCTAGAGATGGGGGTCTTACGGGGCCTGAGACCCAGTACTTC
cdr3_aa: CSARDGGLTGPETQYF

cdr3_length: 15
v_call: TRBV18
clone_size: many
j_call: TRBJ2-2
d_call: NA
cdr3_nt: TGTGCCAGCTCACCACCGGGAAGGAACACCGGGGAGCTGTTTTTT
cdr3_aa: CASSPPGRNTGELFF

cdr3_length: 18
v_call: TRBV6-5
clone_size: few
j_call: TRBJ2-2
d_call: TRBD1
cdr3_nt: TGTGCCAGCAGTTACTCACAGGGGGTATCTCGCGGCACCGGGGAGCTGTTTTTT
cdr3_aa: CASSYSQGVSRGTGELFF

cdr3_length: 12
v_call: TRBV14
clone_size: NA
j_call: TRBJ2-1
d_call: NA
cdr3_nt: TGTGCCAGCAGCCAAGCTAGACTTGAGCAGTTCTTC
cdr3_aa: CASSQARLEQFF

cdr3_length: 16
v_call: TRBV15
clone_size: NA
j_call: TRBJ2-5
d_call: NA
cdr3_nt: TGTGCCACCAGCAAAGAGCTCCAGGGTGCTCGGGAGACCCAGTACTTC
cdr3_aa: CATSKELQGARETQYF

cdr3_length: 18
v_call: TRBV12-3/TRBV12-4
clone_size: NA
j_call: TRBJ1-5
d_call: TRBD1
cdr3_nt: TGTGCCAGCAGTCCCGGGACAGGGGGCCGGAATAGCAATCAGCCCCAGCATTTT
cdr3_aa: CASSPGTGGRNSNQPQHF

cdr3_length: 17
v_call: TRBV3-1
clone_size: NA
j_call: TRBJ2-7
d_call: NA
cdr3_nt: TGTGCCAGCAGCCAACTAGACAGGAGAGTGAGCTCCTACGAGCAGTACTTC
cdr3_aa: CASSQLDRRVSSYEQYF